This T cell receptor beta chain was captured by sequencing in a study of T cell repertoires in cytomegalovirus infection. TCRdb analysed the reads with MiXCR anew, one entry per CDR3 protein. The repertoire holds 250,000 to 300,000 distinct CDR3 sequences, with approximately 15% as singletons. This clonotype has at least ten counts. Its antigen is currently unknown. The study's findings and limits: What dominated the ex vivo response were HLA-C-restricted CMV-specific TCR beta clonotypes.

V shed 10 bases and J shed 4 bases, with 22 bases lying between them. CDR1 and CDR2 from the germline V gene are SNHLY and FYNNEI. The CDR3 has 15 amino acids. Sequenced sample: CD8+ T cells from PBMCs. The sequence was obtained from a human donor in good health (CMV status not recorded). Some clones in this sample may be carry-over from other donors' samples. This chain links TRBV2 with TRBJ1-2, with a tentative D call TRBD1 (6 bases). CDR3 DNA sequence: TGTGCCAAGGCGGAAGGGGCAGGGGTTACCTATGGCTACACCTTC. Its protein product is CAKAEGAGVTYGYTF.